The T cell receptor (beta chain) described here comes from a study of CD8 T cell repertoires and HIV-1 epitope variants. At the level of the study: Separate wells received one of Twenty-five Gag or Nef variant peptides. Epitopes were three Gag families plus Nef HW9 and YT9. Study-level findings and limits: Fewer than ten TCR beta clonotypes were antigen-specific, six or seven apparently recognizing autologous or escape variants.

The trim removed 2 bases at V and 4 bases at J, leaving 5 bases unmatched. CDR3 length: 15 residues. The germline V gene encodes CDR1 SGHTA and CDR2 FQGTGA. This clone was seen once. Its antigen remains unknown. Measured with immunoSEQ multiplex PCR; TCRdb has only the in-frame clones, and not every one. The data contain about 90,000 clones, over 70% of them seen just once; the ten biggest clones take up roughly 24%. J is TRBJ1-3 and V is TRBV7-3; TRBD1 aligns across 7 bases. The TCR originated in a male donor with HIV. Sequencing input: uncultured baseline CD8+ T cells from peripheral blood mononuclear cells (PBMCs). The CDR3: CASSLGNRGGNTIYF. For the CDR3, the DNA is TGTGCCAGCAGCTTAGGGAACAGGGGAGGAAACACCATATATTTT.